A selection of T cell receptor beta chains follows, all from one sample in a study of vaccination and CD4 T cells after COVID-19. No cognate antigen is known for these TCRs. TCRdb re-analysed the PCR reads in MiXCR, keeping a single row per CDR3 protein. The sample carries about 16,000 distinct CDR3 sequences, 53% recorded once. Sequenced material: CD4+ T cells from blood, cultured in vitro, taken before SARS-CoV-2 vaccination. The receptors were sampled from a human donor who had recovered from COVID-19. Each CDR3 is given with its conserved first and last residue. The D gene is left open where the match is weak. Clone size is not always given. Where it is, it says once, few, many or a class for expanded clones.

J gene: TRBJ1-5
clone size: -
V gene: TRBV20-1
D gene: -
CDR3 DNA: TGCAGTGCTAGAGTGAGGGAGGTGTTAGGGGGGAATCAGCCCCAGCATTTT
CDR3 protein: CSARVREVLGGNQPQHF

J gene: TRBJ2-7
clone size: -
V gene: TRBV19
D gene: -
CDR3 DNA: TGTGCCAGTTGTGCCGGGGCAGGGCCCTACGAGCAGTACTTC
CDR3 protein: CASCAGAGPYEQYF

J gene: TRBJ2-7
clone size: -
V gene: TRBV5-1
D gene: -
CDR3 DNA: TGCGCCAGCAGCTTGCGGGACAAAATTTCCTTCGAGCAGTACTTC
CDR3 protein: CASSLRDKISFEQYF

J gene: TRBJ2-2
clone size: -
V gene: TRBV7-8
D gene: TRBD1
CDR3 DNA: TGTGCCAGCAGCCCCCGGGACAGGGCGAACACCGGGGAGCTGTTTTTT
CDR3 protein: CASSPRDRANTGELFF

J gene: TRBJ2-3
clone size: -
V gene: TRBV9
D gene: -
CDR3 DNA: TGTGCCAGCAGCACCGGGGTTCTCACAGATACGCAGTATTTT
CDR3 protein: CASSTGVLTDTQYF

J gene: TRBJ2-7
clone size: -
V gene: TRBV27
D gene: TRBD2
CDR3 DNA: TGTGCCAGCAGTTTTCGGACTAGCGGAGCCGGGGAGCAGTACTTC
CDR3 protein: CASSFRTSGAGEQYF

J gene: TRBJ2-1
clone size: -
V gene: TRBV20-1
D gene: -
CDR3 DNA: TGCAGTGCTAGAAAGGCGGGGCTAATTTACAATGAGCAGTTCTTC
CDR3 protein: CSARKAGLIYNEQFF

J gene: TRBJ2-1
clone size: -
V gene: TRBV11-2
D gene: TRBD1
CDR3 DNA: TGTGCCAGCAGCTCCCTAGCCGTTGACAGGGCGGAAGGGCAGTTCTTC
CDR3 protein: CASSSLAVDRAEGQFF

J gene: TRBJ2-5
clone size: few
V gene: TRBV10-1
D gene: -
CDR3 DNA: TGCGCCAGCAGTGAGTCGGGCAGCCCAGCTCGGTACTTC
CDR3 protein: CASSESGSPARYF

J gene: TRBJ1-1
clone size: -
V gene: TRBV20-1
D gene: -
CDR3 DNA: TGCAGTGCTAGAGAGCACTTGAACACTGAAGCTTTCTTT
CDR3 protein: CSAREHLNTEAFF

J gene: TRBJ1-1
clone size: few
V gene: TRBV7-6
D gene: -
CDR3 DNA: TGTGCCAGCAGTTATAGTACAGGGCTAGGCACTGAAGCTTTCTTT
CDR3 protein: CASSYSTGLGTEAFF

J gene: TRBJ2-1
clone size: -
V gene: TRBV29-1
D gene: -
CDR3 DNA: TGCAGCGTTGATCCTAGCTCCCAGGGCTTGGGGCAGTTCTTC
CDR3 protein: CSVDPSSQGLGQFF

J gene: TRBJ2-2
clone size: -
V gene: TRBV7-2
D gene: -
CDR3 DNA: TGTGCCAGCAGACCCAACCGGCAGGTCACCGGGGAGCTGTTTTTT
CDR3 protein: CASRPNRQVTGELFF

J gene: TRBJ2-7
clone size: few
V gene: TRBV20-1
D gene: TRBD2
CDR3 DNA: TGCAGTGCTAGTTTGGTCCAGACTAGCGGGAGGGGCGAGCAGTACTTC
CDR3 protein: CSASLVQTSGRGEQYF

J gene: TRBJ2-5
clone size: medium-sized
V gene: TRBV11-2
D gene: TRBD1
CDR3 DNA: TGTGCCAGCAGCCCTAGGACAGGGACCCTCCAAGAGACCCAGTACTTC
CDR3 protein: CASSPRTGTLQETQYF

J gene: TRBJ2-7
clone size: -
V gene: TRBV20-1
D gene: TRBD2
CDR3 DNA: TGCAGTGGGCTGACTAGCGGAGAGTACGAGCAGTACTTC
CDR3 protein: CSGLTSGEYEQYF

J gene: TRBJ2-3
clone size: -
V gene: TRBV7-8
D gene: TRBD1
CDR3 DNA: TGTGCCAGCAGCCCGCTGTTAGGACAGGAGAAACGTAGCACAGATACGCAGTATTTT
CDR3 protein: CASSPLLGQEKRSTDTQYF

J gene: TRBJ1-1
clone size: -
V gene: TRBV7-8
D gene: -
CDR3 DNA: TGTGCCAGCAGCTTAGTGGGGGGGAACACTGAAGCTTTCTTT
CDR3 protein: CASSLVGGNTEAFF

J gene: TRBJ1-6
clone size: few
V gene: TRBV2
D gene: -
CDR3 DNA: TGTGCCAGCAGAACAGGGTGGCCATATAATTCACCCCTCCACTTT
CDR3 protein: CASRTGWPYNSPLHF

J gene: TRBJ2-2
clone size: -
V gene: TRBV5-4
D gene: TRBD1
CDR3 DNA: TGTGCCAGCAGCTCCGACAGGGCCGGGGAGCTGTTTTTT
CDR3 protein: CASSSDRAGELFF

J gene: TRBJ1-1
clone size: few
V gene: TRBV5-1
D gene: -
CDR3 DNA: TGCGCCAGCAGCTTAGGCAGGGTTATCACTGAAGCTTTCTTT
CDR3 protein: CASSLGRVITEAFF

J gene: TRBJ2-2
clone size: -
V gene: TRBV2
D gene: -
CDR3 DNA: TGTGCCAGCAGCGCCGACCGGAACACCGGGGAGCTGTTTTTT
CDR3 protein: CASSADRNTGELFF

J gene: TRBJ2-1
clone size: -
V gene: TRBV10-1
D gene: TRBD2
CDR3 DNA: TGCGCCAGCGGACTAGCGGGAGTCGAGTTCTTC
CDR3 protein: CASGLAGVEFF

J gene: TRBJ1-4
clone size: once
V gene: TRBV6-1
D gene: -
CDR3 DNA: TGTGCCAGCAGTAAATTGGCAACTAATGAAAAACTGTTTTTT
CDR3 protein: CASSKLATNEKLFF

J gene: TRBJ2-5
clone size: -
V gene: TRBV29-1
D gene: TRBD2
CDR3 DNA: TGCAGCGTTGATCGAGCGGGAGGGCACCAAGAGACCCAGTACTTC
CDR3 protein: CSVDRAGGHQETQYF

J gene: TRBJ1-5
clone size: few
V gene: TRBV18
D gene: -
CDR3 DNA: TGTGCCAGCTCACCAGCCACCCGGGGGAATCAGCCCCAGCATTTT
CDR3 protein: CASSPATRGNQPQHF

J gene: TRBJ1-5
clone size: -
V gene: TRBV19
D gene: -
CDR3 DNA: TGTGCCAGTAGTCTCCGGGACAAAAATCAGCCCCAGCATTTT
CDR3 protein: CASSLRDKNQPQHF

J gene: TRBJ2-5
clone size: -
V gene: TRBV25-1
D gene: TRBD2
CDR3 DNA: TGTGCCAGCAGTCTAGCGGGAGCCCGAGAGACCCAGTACTTC
CDR3 protein: CASSLAGARETQYF